There are many counts of the clone carrying this T cell receptor (beta chain). Antigen specificity is unknown. The record originates from a study of metastatic and nonmetastatic thyroid tumors. Background on the study: The authors compared repertoires across blood and tumor or nodule tissue from malignant and benign thyroid patients. Study-wide results and caveats: Significantly greater TCR beta diversity was reportedly found in malignant thyroid tumors than in benign nodules (in blood and tumor).

As processed by the authors: Across clinicopathological groups, CDR3 differences served as the basis for building a distant-metastasis classifier for papillary thyroid cancer. TCRdb used MiXCR to call clones anew from the PCR reads. The V and J calls and clone size are TCRdb's, not the authors'. The data show roughly 30,000 clones, roughly a sixth seen once. Treatment of any kind had been given to no patient before thyroid surgery. This receptor was obtained from a female donor with papillary thyroid cancer or a benign thyroid nodule (not recorded which). Some clones in this sample may be carry-over from other donors' samples. The specimen was blood.

DNA for the CDR3: TGTGCCAGCAGTTTTATAGCTCTTGATGAAAAACTGTTTTTT. The encoded protein is CASSFIALDEKLFF. V usage is TRBV12-3 or TRBV12-4 and J usage is TRBJ1-4, with D unresolved. V was shortened by 3 bases and J by 6 bases, with 11 bases between the two germline ends. The CDR3 spans 14 residues.